This T cell receptor beta chain was sequenced for a study of OX40 agonist ivuxolimab in advanced cancers. Findings of the study overall: Some nonresponders additionally presented with little normalized T-cell clonal expansion. In CD8+ T cells, expanded clones were on average more numerous than in CD4+. At 0.1 to 3.0 mg/kg and by week 6, clonal expansion occurred in CD4+ and CD8+ blood T cells.

Trimming took 0 bases from V and 6 from J, leaving 6 bases between them. CDR3 length equals 11 residues. Germline V lookup: CDR1 GTSNPN, CDR2 SVGIG (reference sequence). Sequencing used immunoSEQ multiplex PCR; TCRdb keeps in-frame clones, though not all of them. The sample lists fewer than 15,000 clones, 80% occurring once. A note on this clone: Its antigen is still unknown.

The source is an adult with an advanced solid tumor such as melanoma, head and neck, liver or kidney cancer. The chain links TRBV30 to TRBJ2-7; D not certain. Sequencing was performed on CD4+ or CD8+ T cells sorted from blood, taken in a trial of the OX40 agonist ivuxolimab. CDR3 sequence reads: CAWSVLAEQYF. CDR3 bases: TGTGCCTGGAGTGTACTTGCCGAGCAGTACTTC. The whole variable domain, remainder taken from reference TRBV30 and TRBJ2-7, is SQTIHQWPATLVQPVGSPLSLECTVEGTSNPNLYWYRQAAGRGLQLLFYSVGIGQISSEVPQNLSASRPQDRQFILSSKKLLLSDSGFYLCAWSVLAEQYFGPGTRLTVT.